The source of this T cell receptor beta chain is a study of blood T cells in healthy people across ages. With each sample, at least 6 micrograms of total RNA were extracted. The CDR3 is 13 residues long. Germline V gene lookup returns CDR1 SQVTM and CDR2 ANQGSEA. Deletions cut 5 bases from V and 0 bases from J, with 9 bases between. A second PCR, run for roughly 7 to 11 cycles, used a sample-barcoded 5' primer plus a J-beta primer mix. MiXCR, run by TCRdb on the 5' RACE reads, gives a single entry per CDR3 protein. The sample has about 640,000 distinct CDR3 sequences, roughly 58% seen once. Sequencing input: blood. The receptor comes from a man in his 60s in good health. The chain has TRBV29-1 and TRBJ2-3; weak D call: TRBD2 (5 bases). The CDR3 protein is CSVCLASTDTQYF. DNA for the CDR3: TGCAGCGTTTGCCTAGCTAGCACAGATACGCAGTATTTT.